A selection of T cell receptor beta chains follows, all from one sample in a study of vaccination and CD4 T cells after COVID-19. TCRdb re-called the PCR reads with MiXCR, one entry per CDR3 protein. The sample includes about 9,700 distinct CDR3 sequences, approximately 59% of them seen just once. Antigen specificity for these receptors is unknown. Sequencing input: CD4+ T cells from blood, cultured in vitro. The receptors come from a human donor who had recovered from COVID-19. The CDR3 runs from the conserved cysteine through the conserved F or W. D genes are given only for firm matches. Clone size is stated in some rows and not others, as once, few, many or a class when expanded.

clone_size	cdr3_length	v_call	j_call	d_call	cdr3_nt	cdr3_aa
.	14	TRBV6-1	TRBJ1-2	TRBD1	TGTGCCAGCAGCCGACAGGGGGTCGGGTATGGCTACACCTTC	CASSRQGVGYGYTF
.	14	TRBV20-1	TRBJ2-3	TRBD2	TGCAGTGCCCTTGGCGGGAGAGGCCCAGATACGCAGTATTTT	CSALGGRGPDTQYF
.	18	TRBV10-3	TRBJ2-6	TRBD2	TGTGCCTCGATGGGGACTAGCGGGGGGTTAACTGGGGCCAACGTCCTGACTTTC	CASMGTSGGLTGANVLTF
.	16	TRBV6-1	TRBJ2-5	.	TGTGCCAGCAGGCGCCTCTCGGGGGTTACGTACAAGACCCAGTACTTC	CASRRLSGVTYKTQYF
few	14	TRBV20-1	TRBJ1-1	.	TGCAGTGCTAGACCGGGGGGGATGAACACTGAAGCTTTCTTT	CSARPGGMNTEAFF
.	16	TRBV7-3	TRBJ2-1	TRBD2	TGTGCCAGCAGCTTAGCGGGACTAGCGGGGAACAATGAGCAGTTCTTC	CASSLAGLAGNNEQFF
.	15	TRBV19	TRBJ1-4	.	TGTGCCAGTAGTACCCCAAAGGGGACTAATGAAAAACTGTTTTTT	CASSTPKGTNEKLFF
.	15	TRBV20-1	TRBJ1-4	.	TGCAGTGCTAGAGATCTGGGGGGCGCCGCGGAAAAACTGTTTTTT	CSARDLGGAAEKLFF
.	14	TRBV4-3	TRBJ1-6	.	TGCGCCAGCAGTCCGAGACAGCTTAATTCACCCCTCCACTTT	CASSPRQLNSPLHF
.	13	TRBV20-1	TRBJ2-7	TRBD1	TGCAGTGCTAGAGGGGACAGCCCCTACGAGCAGTACTTC	CSARGDSPYEQYF
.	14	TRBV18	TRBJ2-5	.	TGTGCCAGCTCACCCCTTTCGGGCGGAGAGACCCAGTACTTC	CASSPLSGGETQYF
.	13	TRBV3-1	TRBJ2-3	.	TGTGCCAGCAGCCAGGTAGGGGGAGATACGCAGTATTTT	CASSQVGGDTQYF
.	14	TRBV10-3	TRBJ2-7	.	TGTGCCATCAAGGACGTAGCGGTCTCCTCCGAGCAGTACTTC	CAIKDVAVSSEQYF
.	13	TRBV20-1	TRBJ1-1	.	TGCAGTGCCCAAGGGACGTATGGCACTGAAGCTTTCTTT	CSAQGTYGTEAFF
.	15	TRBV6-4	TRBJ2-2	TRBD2	TGTGCCAGCAGAAAACTAGCGGGGTCCGCCGGGGAGCTGTTTTTT	CASRKLAGSAGELFF
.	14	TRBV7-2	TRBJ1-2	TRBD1	TGTGCCAGCAGCTCAGACAGGGGGAACTATGGCTACACCTTC	CASSSDRGNYGYTF
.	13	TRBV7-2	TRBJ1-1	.	TGTGCCAGCAGCTTCAACGCTGGCCGAGTTGCTTTCTTT	CASSFNAGRVAFF